The clone carrying this T cell receptor (beta chain) occurred a few times. What it binds is unknown. This PCR relied on a set of 60 Vbeta primers and 13 Jbeta primers. Produced via immunoSEQ multiplex PCR; TCRdb's table is partial and in-frame only. The table has roughly 130,000 clones, about 80% seen once. The sample comes from a study of cytomegalovirus exposure and HLA in healthy donors. The study, taken as a whole, reports: Likely technical artifact: a cluster of highly shared sequence variants. In presence/absence analyses, roughly uniform sequencing depth across donors was assumed.

At the time of sampling, donors were nominally healthy, though unrecorded immune exposures were likely. Source material: PBMCs. The TCR originated in a woman aged 45-59 years in good health and CMV-seronegative.

The CDR3 region is CASSTGTGNNQPQHF. CDR3 DNA sequence: TGTGCCAGCAGTACCGGGACAGGGAACAATCAGCCCCAGCATTTT. This chain connects TRBV6-5 to TRBJ1-5; 9 bases map to TRBD1. The CDR3 covers 15 residues. Germline V gives CDR1 MNHEY, CDR2 SVGAGI. J was trimmed by 3 bases and V by 5 bases; bases with no gene match: 5.